The clone carrying this T cell receptor beta chain was seen only once. Its antigen remains unidentified. In germline, CDR1 is SGHNT, CDR2 YYREEE (reference sequence). V shed 10 bases, J shed 5 bases, and the junction held 10 bases outside the gene matches. The CDR3 contains 13 residues. These data originate in a study of cytomegalovirus exposure and HLA in healthy donors. The overall study: Inside one of the first data releases sat 85 million or so unique TCRs taken from HLA-typed donors.

Findings and caveats of the study: Sequencing artifact likely explains a cluster of highly shared sequence variants. Presence/absence analysis assumed near-uniform sequencing depth across donors.

Vbeta (60) and Jbeta (13) primers were used in the PCR. In the study's own analysis: Unique TCR beta chains totaled some 78 million in a later count, with roughly 11 million of them shared. Profiling relied on immunoSEQ multiplex PCR, and the TCRdb table lists in-frame clones only, not all of them. V, J and clone size are those of that table, while D and trimming were read from the DNA. The sample comprises about 200,000 clones, about 87% of which are singletons, and roughly 1.7% rests with the top ten. The sample was PBMCs. This clonotype originated in a woman between 18 and 29 years old in good health and CMV-seronegative. The chain recombines TRBV5-4 with TRBJ2-7; TRBD1 matches at 9 bases. CDR3 sequence: CAGPRDRADEQYF. Here the CDR3 DNA reads TGTGCCGGACCCAGGGACAGGGCGGACGAGCAGTACTTC.